This paragraph covers one T cell receptor (beta chain) sequence. As yet, its antigen is unknown. The sample originates from a study of STAT5B mutations in CD4+ large granular lymphocyte leukemia. Trimming shortened V by 7 bases and J by 3 bases, and 13 bases separated the two germline ends. Germline V gene lookup returns CDR1 SGHKS and CDR2 YYEKEE (reference sequence). The CDR3 has 14 amino acids. Sequencing was at survey level. In the original analysis: The detection floor for productive clonotype frequency was 2.59 x 10-5. Generated by immunoSEQ multiplex PCR, the TCRdb table keeps only in-frame clones and is missing some. That table gives V, J and clone size, and the DNA gave D and trimming. The sample lists approximately 32,000 clones; roughly 71% were seen once. The study, taken as a whole, reports: Main leukemic clonotypes were patient-specific, but approximately 25% appeared at low frequency elsewhere.

The V and J genes are TRBV5-5 and TRBJ2-2, with D maybe TRBD1 (5 bases). The specimen was CD4+ T cells from blood buffy coats. This clonotype was obtained from a human donor in good health. CDR3 loop: CASRIGADTGELFF. The CDR3 DNA reads as TGTGCCAGCCGGATAGGGGCGGACACCGGGGAGCTGTTTTTT.